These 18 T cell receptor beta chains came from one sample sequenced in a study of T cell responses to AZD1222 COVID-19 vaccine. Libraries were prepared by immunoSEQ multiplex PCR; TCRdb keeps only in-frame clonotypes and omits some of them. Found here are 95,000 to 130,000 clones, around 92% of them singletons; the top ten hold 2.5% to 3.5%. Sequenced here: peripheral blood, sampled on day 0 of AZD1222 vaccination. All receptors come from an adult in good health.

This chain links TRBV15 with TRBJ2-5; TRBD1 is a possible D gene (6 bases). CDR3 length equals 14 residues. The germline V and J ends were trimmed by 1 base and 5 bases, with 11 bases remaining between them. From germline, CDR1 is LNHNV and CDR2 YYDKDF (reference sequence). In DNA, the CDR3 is TGTGCCACCAGCAGAGGGGAGCAGGGGGAGACCCAGTACTTC. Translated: CATSRGEQGETQYF.

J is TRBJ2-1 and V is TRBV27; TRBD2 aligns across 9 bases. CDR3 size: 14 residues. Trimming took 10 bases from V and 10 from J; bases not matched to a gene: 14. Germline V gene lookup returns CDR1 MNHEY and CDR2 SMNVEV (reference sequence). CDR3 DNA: TGTGCCATATCGGCGGGAGGGCCATTCGGGGAGCAGTTCTTC. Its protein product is CAISAGGPFGEQFF.

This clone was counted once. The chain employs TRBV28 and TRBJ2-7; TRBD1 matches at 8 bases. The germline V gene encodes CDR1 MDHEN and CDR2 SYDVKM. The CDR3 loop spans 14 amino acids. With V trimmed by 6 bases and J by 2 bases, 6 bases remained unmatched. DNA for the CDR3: TGTGCCAGCAGCAGAGACAGGGGAACCTACGAGCAGTACTTC. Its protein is CASSRDRGTYEQYF.

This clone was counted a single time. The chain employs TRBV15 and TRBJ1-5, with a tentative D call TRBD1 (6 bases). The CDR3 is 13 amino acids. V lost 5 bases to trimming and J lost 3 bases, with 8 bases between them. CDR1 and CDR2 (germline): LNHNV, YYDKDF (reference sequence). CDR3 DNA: TGTGCCACCAGCTGGGGGCACAATCAGCCCCAGCATTTT. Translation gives CATSWGHNQPQHF.

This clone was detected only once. CDR3 bases: TGCGCCAGCAGCCACAAGGACAGAGAAATCGAAGCTTTCTTT. It is translated as CASSHKDREIEAFF. The chain carries TRBV4-1 and TRBJ1-1, with D maybe TRBD1 (6 bases). The CDR3 extends over 14 amino acids. V gave up 3 bases and J gave up 8 bases, with 16 bases separating them. CDR1 is MGHRA and CDR2 is YSYEKL in the germline V gene.

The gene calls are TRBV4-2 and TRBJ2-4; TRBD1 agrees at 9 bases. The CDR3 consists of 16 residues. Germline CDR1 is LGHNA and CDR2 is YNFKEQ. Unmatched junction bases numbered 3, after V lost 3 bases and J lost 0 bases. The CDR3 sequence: CASSQGDRVAKNIQYF. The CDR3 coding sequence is TGTGCCAGCAGCCAGGGGGACAGGGTAGCCAAAAACATTCAGTACTTC.

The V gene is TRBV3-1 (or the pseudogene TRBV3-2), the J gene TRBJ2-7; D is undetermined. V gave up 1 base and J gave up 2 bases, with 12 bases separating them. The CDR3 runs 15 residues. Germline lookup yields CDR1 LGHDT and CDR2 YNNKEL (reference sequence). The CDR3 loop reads CASSQGISAAYEQYF. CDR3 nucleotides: TGTGCCAGCAGCCAAGGAATTTCGGCAGCCTACGAGCAGTACTTC.

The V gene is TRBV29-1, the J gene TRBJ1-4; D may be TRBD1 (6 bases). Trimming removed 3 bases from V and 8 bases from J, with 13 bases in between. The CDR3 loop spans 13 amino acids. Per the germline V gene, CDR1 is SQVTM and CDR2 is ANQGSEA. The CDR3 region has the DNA TGCAGCGTTGATGTTCAGGGGCACGAAAAACTGTTTTTT. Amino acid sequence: CSVDVQGHEKLFF.

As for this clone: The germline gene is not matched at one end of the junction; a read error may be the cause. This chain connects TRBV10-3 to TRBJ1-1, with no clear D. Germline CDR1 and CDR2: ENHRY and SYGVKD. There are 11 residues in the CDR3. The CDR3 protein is CATSSGTEAFF. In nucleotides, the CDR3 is TGTGCCACCAGTTCCGGAACTGAAGCTTTCTTT.

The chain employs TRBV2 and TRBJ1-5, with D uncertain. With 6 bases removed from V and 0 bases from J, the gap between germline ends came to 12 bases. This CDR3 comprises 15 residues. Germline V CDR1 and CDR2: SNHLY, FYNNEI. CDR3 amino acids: CASRSQAYSNQPQHF. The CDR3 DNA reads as TGTGCCAGCAGGAGTCAGGCTTATAGCAATCAGCCCCAGCATTTT. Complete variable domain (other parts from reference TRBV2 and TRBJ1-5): EPEVTQTPSHQVTQMGQEVILRCVPISNHLYFYWYRQILGQKVEFLVSFYNNEISEKSEIFDDQFSVERPDGSNFTLKIRSTKLEDSAMYFCASRSQAYSNQPQHFGDGTRLSIL.

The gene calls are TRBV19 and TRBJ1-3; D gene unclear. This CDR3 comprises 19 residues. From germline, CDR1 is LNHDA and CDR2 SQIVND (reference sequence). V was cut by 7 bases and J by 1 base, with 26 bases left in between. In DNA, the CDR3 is TGTGCCAGTAAGCCCGTTGCAGGCCATATCTCTGGATCTGGAAACACCATATATTTT. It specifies CASKPVAGHISGSGNTIYF.

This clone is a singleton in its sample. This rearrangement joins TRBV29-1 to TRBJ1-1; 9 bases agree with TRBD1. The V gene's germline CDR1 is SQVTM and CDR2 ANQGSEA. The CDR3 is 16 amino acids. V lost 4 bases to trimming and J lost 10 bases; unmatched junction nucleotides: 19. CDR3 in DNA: TGCAGCGTTGTTGGTGTTTTCGAACAGGGGGCGCATGGAGCTTTCTTT. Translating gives CSVVGVFEQGAHGAFF. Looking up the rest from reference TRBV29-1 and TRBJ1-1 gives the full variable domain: SAVISQKPSRDICQRGTSLTIQCQVDSQVTMMFWYRQQPGQSLTLIATANQGSEATYESGFVIDKFPISRPNLTFSTLTVSNMSPEDSSIYLCSVVGVFEQGAHGAFFGQGTRLTVV.

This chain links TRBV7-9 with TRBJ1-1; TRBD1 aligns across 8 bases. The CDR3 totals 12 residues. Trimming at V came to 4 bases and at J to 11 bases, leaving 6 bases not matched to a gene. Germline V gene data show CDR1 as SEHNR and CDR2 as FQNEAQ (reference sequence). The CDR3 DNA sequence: TGTGCCAGCAGCTACACAGGGGGACTGGCTTTCTTT. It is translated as CASSYTGGLAFF.

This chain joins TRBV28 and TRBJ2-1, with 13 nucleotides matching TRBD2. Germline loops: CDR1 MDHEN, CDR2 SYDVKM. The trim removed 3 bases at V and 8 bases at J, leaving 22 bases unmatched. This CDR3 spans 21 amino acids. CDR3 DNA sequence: TGTGCCAGCAGTTTCGTTTACCAACTAGCGGGAGGGCCCGGGGTTGTGGATGAGCAGTTCTTC. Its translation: CASSFVYQLAGGPGVVDEQFF.

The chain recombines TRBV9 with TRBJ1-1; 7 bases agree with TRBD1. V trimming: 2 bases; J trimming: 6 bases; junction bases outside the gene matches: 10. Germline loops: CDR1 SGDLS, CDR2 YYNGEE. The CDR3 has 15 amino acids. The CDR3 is CASSVHPGDSSEAFF. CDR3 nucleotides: TGTGCCAGCAGCGTCCATCCAGGGGACAGCTCTGAAGCTTTCTTT.

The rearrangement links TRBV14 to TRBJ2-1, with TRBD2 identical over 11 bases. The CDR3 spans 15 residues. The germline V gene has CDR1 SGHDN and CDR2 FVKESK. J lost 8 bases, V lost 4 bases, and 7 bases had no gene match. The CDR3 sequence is CASSPTSGIVDEQFF. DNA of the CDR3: TGTGCCAGCAGCCCGACTAGCGGGATAGTCGATGAGCAGTTCTTC.

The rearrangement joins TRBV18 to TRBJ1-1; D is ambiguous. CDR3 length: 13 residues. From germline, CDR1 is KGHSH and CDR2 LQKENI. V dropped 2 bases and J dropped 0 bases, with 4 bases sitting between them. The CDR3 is CASSPVVNTEAFF. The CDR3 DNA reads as TGTGCCAGCTCACCAGTGGTGAACACTGAAGCTTTCTTT.

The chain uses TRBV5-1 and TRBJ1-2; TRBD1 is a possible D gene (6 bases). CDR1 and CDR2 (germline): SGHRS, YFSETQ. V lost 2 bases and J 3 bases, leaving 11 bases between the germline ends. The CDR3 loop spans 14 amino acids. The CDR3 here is CASSLGQLDYGYTF. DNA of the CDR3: TGCGCCAGCAGCTTAGGACAGTTGGACTATGGCTACACCTTC. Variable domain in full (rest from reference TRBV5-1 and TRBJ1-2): KAGVTQTPRYLIKTRGQQVTLSCSPISGHRSVSWYQQTPGQGLQFLFEYFSETQRNKGNFPGRFSGRQFSNSRSEMNVSTLELGDSALYLCASSLGQLDYGYTFGSGTRLTVV.